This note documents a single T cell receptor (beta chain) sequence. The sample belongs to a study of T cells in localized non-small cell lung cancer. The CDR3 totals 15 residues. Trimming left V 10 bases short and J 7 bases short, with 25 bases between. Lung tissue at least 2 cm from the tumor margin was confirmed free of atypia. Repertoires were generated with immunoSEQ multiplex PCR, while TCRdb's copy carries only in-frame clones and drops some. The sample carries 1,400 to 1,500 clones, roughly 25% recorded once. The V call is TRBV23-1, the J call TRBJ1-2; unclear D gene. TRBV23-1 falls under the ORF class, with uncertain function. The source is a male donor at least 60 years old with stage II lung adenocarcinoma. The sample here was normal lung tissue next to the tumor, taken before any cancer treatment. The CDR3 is CANLRVTCRSCGYTF. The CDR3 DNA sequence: TGCGCCAACCTACGGGTCACGTGCAGGTCGTGTGGCTACACCTTC.